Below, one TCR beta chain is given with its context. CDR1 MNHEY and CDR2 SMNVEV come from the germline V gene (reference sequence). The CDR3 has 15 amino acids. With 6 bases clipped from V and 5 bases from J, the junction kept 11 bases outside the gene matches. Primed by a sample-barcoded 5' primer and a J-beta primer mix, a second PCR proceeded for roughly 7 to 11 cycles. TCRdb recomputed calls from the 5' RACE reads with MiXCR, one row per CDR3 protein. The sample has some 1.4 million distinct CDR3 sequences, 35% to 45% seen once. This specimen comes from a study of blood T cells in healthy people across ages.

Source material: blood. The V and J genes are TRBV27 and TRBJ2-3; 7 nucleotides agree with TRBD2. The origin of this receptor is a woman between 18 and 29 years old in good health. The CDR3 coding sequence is TGTGCCAGCAGCCCCAATCCGGCGGGGGAAGATACGCAGTATTTT. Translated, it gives CASSPNPAGEDTQYF.